This TCR beta chain derives from a study of shared clonotypes between healthy human individuals. Germline-derived CDR1 and CDR2 are SGHTA and FQGNSA. CDR3 length: 15 residues. Source study methods: Filtering was not the same, since immunoSEQ gave junction-only sequences without quality scores. Repertoires were generated with immunoSEQ multiplex PCR, while TCRdb's copy carries only in-frame clones and drops some. The V and J calls and clone size are taken from that table; D and trimming were inferred from the DNA. Among approximately 1,000,000 clones, approximately 80% were seen once, and the ten largest hold roughly 0.82%. Worth noting for this clone: The junction shows a germline mismatch at one end, possibly a read error. Other nucleotide sequences from this sample produce the same CDR3.

The sample taken for sequencing was memory CD4+ T cells from PBMCs. Subset defined: CD45RA-negative fraction. The rearrangement joins TRBV7-2 to TRBJ2-2; a weak D match, TRBD1 (5 bases). This TCR was sampled from a man younger than 30 in good health. Some clones in this sample may be carry-over from other donors' samples. The DNA for the CDR3 is TGTGCCAGCAGCCCCAGGGTGGGTGGCGCCGGTGAGCTGTTTTTT. It yields the protein CASSPRVGGAGELFF.